This T cell receptor beta chain was captured in a study of blood T cell repertoires in COVID-19. V shed 3 bases and J 1 base; nucleotides not matched to a gene: 0. Germline-derived CDR1 and CDR2 are MDHEN and SYDVKM. The CDR3 consists of 13 residues. Sequenced by immunoSEQ multiplex PCR; TCRdb stores in-frame clones only, minus some. The table lists about 220,000 clones, around 80% of them singletons, with about 20% in the top ten. The receptor comes from a man aged 30 to 45 with active or convalescent COVID-19. The rearrangement uses TRBV28 and TRBJ2-7; 7 bases match TRBD2. The sequenced sample was peripheral blood. CDR3 sequence reads: CASSLGLSYEQYF. CDR3 DNA: TGTGCCAGCAGTTTGGGACTATCCTACGAGCAGTACTTC.